A single sample gave rise to the 27 T cell receptor beta chains below, sequenced in a study of CD8 T cells in Susac syndrome. Random hexamers were used to reverse transcribe 0.5 to 1 ug of RNA. In TCRdb, the immunoSEQ multiplex PCR reads were re-called with MiXCR into one record per CDR3 protein. In the table there are 65,000 to 75,000 distinct CDR3 sequences, over 90% of which are singletons. Source material: CD8+ T cells from PBMCs. Receptors originate from a human donor in good health.

The rearrangement links TRBV27 to TRBJ1-1; D is unresolved. This CDR3 is 15 amino acids long. V was shortened by 6 bases and J by 0 bases, with 14 bases between the two germline ends. Germline V lookup: CDR1 MNHEY, CDR2 SMNVEV (reference sequence). The CDR3, as DNA: TGTGCCAGCAGCGATTCGGGATTTTTGAACACTGAAGCTTTCTTT. Translated, it gives CASSDSGFLNTEAFF.

In its sample, this clonotype was seen once. The CDR3 reads CASSMVLSGGEAFF. The CDR3 DNA reads as TGTGCCAGCAGCATGGTATTGTCGGGGGGTGAAGCTTTCTTT. The chain is built from TRBV14 and TRBJ1-1; weak D call: TRBD1 (5 bases). The CDR3 covers 14 residues. CDR1 and CDR2 (germline): SGHDN, FVKESK. V dropped 5 bases and J dropped 7 bases, with 17 bases sitting between them.

The chain recombines TRBV27 with TRBJ2-3, with 12 bases identical to TRBD2. This CDR3 has 13 residues. V lost 6 bases, J lost 6 bases, and 1 base stayed unmatched. Looked up from germline, CDR1 is MNHEY and CDR2 is SMNVEV (reference sequence). The CDR3 nucleotides are TGTGCCAGCAGACTAGCGGGGGGCGATACGCAGTATTTT. Protein: CASRLAGGDTQYF.

The V gene is TRBV7-3, the J gene TRBJ2-2; 8 bases match TRBD2. Germline CDR1 reads SGHTA; CDR2 reads FQGTGA. The CDR3 runs 14 residues. The J segment lost 6 bases and the V segment lost 3 bases, leaving 3 bases of the junction unmatched. The CDR3 here is CASSLRGDSGELFF. The CDR3 DNA reads as TGTGCCAGCAGCTTGCGGGGGGATTCCGGGGAGCTGTTTTTT. Full variable domain (missing parts from reference TRBV7-3 and TRBJ2-2): GAGVSQTPSNKVTEKGKYVELRCDPISGHTALYWYRQSLGQGPEFLIYFQGTGAADDSGLPNDRFFAVRPEGSVSTLKIQRTERGDSAVYLCASSLRGDSGELFFGEGSRLTVL.

The chain combines TRBV5-1 with TRBJ2-7, with TRBD2 matching over 9 bases. Unmatched junction bases numbered 8, after V lost 7 bases and J lost 0 bases. CDR3 size: 15 residues. Germline V CDR1 and CDR2: SGHRS, YFSETQ. The CDR3 here is CASRTSGGYSYEQYF. The DNA of the CDR3 is TGCGCCAGCCGAACCAGCGGGGGGTACTCCTACGAGCAGTACTTC.

This clonotype was recorded only once. The rearrangement uses TRBV6-2 or TRBV6-3 and TRBJ2-3, with D hard to call. Trimming took off 8 bases at V and 0 bases at J, with 12 bases between the two ends. In germline, CDR1 is MNHEY, CDR2 SVGEGT. The CDR3 has 14 residues. The CDR3 region is CASGRTASTDTQYF. CDR3 DNA: TGTGCCAGCGGAAGGACGGCTAGCACAGATACGCAGTATTTT.

The chain joins TRBV11-2 to TRBJ1-4, with a possible D match to TRBD1 (5 bases). Germline CDR1 is SGHAT and CDR2 is FQNNGV. Trimming took off 8 bases at V and 8 bases at J, with 9 bases between the two ends. There are 11 residues in the CDR3. The CDR3 DNA is TGTGCCAGCGCCGGGGACGAAAAACTGTTTTTT. This gives the protein CASAGDEKLFF.

The rearrangement joins TRBV29-1 to TRBJ2-5, with 8 bases fitting TRBD1. The junction had 8 bases not matched to a gene; V was cut back by 5 bases and J by 3 bases. Per the germline V gene, CDR1 is SQVTM and CDR2 is ANQGSEA. The length of the CDR3 is 14 residues. CDR3 region: CSVSLLTGEETQYF. The DNA of the CDR3 is TGCAGCGTTTCGTTACTGACAGGGGAAGAGACCCAGTACTTC. Drawing the rest from reference TRBV29-1 and TRBJ2-5, the complete variable domain is SAVISQKPSRDICQRGTSLTIQCQVDSQVTMMFWYRQQPGQSLTLIATANQGSEATYESGFVIDKFPISRPNLTFSTLTVSNMSPEDSSIYLCSVSLLTGEETQYFGPGTRLLVL.

This clonotype was picked up one time. The chain couples TRBV9 to TRBJ1-4; 7 bases align to TRBD1. In germline, CDR1 is SGDLS, CDR2 YYNGEE. Trimming removed 4 bases from V and 7 bases from J; junction bases left unmatched: 13. The CDR3 is made up of 16 amino acids. The DNA for the CDR3 is TGTGCCAGCAGCCCCCGGGGGGTCGGGACAGCTGAAAAACTGTTTTTT. Its translation: CASSPRGVGTAEKLFF.

The chain combines TRBV29-1 with TRBJ2-2; TRBD2 is a possible D gene (6 bases). The CDR3 runs to 13 residues. Germline V CDR1 and CDR2: SQVTM, ANQGSEA. The ends were cut back, 7 bases at V and 0 bases at J, with 9 bases in the middle. Written as DNA, the CDR3 is TGCAGCGCCGGGAGAGCGAACACCGGGGAGCTGTTTTTT. Translation: CSAGRANTGELFF.

V gene TRBV19 combines with J gene TRBJ2-3, with D possibly TRBD1 on 5 matching bases. The CDR3 consists of 16 residues. Germline V gene data show CDR1 as LNHDA and CDR2 as SQIVND (reference sequence). V was shortened by 0 bases and J by 2 bases, with 12 bases between the two germline ends. The CDR3 here is CASSIDLGHLTDTQYF. The CDR3 nucleotides are TGTGCCAGTAGTATAGATCTCGGACACCTCACAGATACGCAGTATTTT. The entire variable domain, with the rest obtained from reference TRBV19 and TRBJ2-3, is as follows: DGGITQSPKYLFRKEGQNVTLSCEQNLNHDAMYWYRQDPGQGLRLIYYSQIVNDFQKGDIAEGYSVSREKKESFPLTVTSAQKNPTAFYLCASSIDLGHLTDTQYFGPGTRLTVL.

The gene calls are TRBV6-2 or TRBV6-3 and TRBJ2-7; 8 positions agree with TRBD2. Looked up from germline, CDR1 is MNHEY and CDR2 is SVGEGT. The trim removed 7 bases at V and 2 bases at J, leaving 7 bases unmatched. The length of the CDR3 is 14 residues. The CDR3 sequence: CASKAAGATYEQYV. As DNA, the CDR3 is TGTGCCAGCAAGGCAGCGGGGGCCACCTACGAGCAGTACGTC.

The J gene is TRBJ1-6, the V gene TRBV7-2, with a possible D match to TRBD1 (5 bases). V shed 1 base and J shed 5 bases, with 12 bases lying between them. CDR1 is SGHTA, CDR2 FQGNSA, per germline. The CDR3 sequence is 16 residues long. The DNA for the CDR3 is TGTGCCAGCAGCTTAGATTCGGGACTTGATAATTCACCCCTCCACTTT. Translation: CASSLDSGLDNSPLHF.

The J gene is TRBJ2-2, the V gene TRBV20-1; 10 nucleotides match TRBD1. J lost 5 bases, V lost 3 bases, and 12 bases had no gene match. The CDR3 totals 17 residues. Germline CDR1 reads DFQATT; CDR2 reads SNEGSKA (reference sequence). The CDR3 DNA sequence: TGCAGTGCTAGTCAAGAAGGGACAGGGGATTATACCGGGGAGCTGTTTTTT. It yields the protein CSASQEGTGDYTGELFF.

The chain recombines TRBV4-1 with TRBJ1-1; 8 bases align to TRBD1. This CDR3 region has 14 residues. Germline values: CDR1 MGHRA, CDR2 YSYEKL. Germline trimming cut 2 bases from V and 10 bases from J; bases unmatched to any gene: 9. CDR3 in amino acids: CASSQRAGGFSAFF. For the CDR3, the DNA is TGCGCCAGCAGCCAAAGGGCAGGGGGCTTCTCAGCTTTCTTT.

This clonotype was seen a handful of times. The chain joins TRBV5-6 to TRBJ2-7; D is possibly TRBD2 (5 bases). This CDR3 has 13 residues. V was trimmed by 0 bases and J by 5 bases, leaving 9 bases between them. The germline CDR1 and CDR2 sequences are SGHDT and YYEEEE. DNA for the CDR3: TGTGCCAGCAGCTTGGGGGTCGGGGACGAGCAGTACTTC. Translating it yields CASSLGVGDEQYF.

This chain joins TRBV19 and TRBJ2-6; D perhaps matches TRBD2 (6 bases). Trimming took off 9 bases at V and 0 bases at J, with 15 bases between the two ends. Germline CDR1 and CDR2: LNHDA and SQIVND (reference sequence). The CDR3 consists of 16 residues. CDR3 sequence: CARDREPNSGANVLTF. In DNA, the CDR3 is TGTGCCAGAGACCGGGAGCCGAACTCTGGGGCCAACGTCCTGACTTTC.

V is TRBV2 and J is TRBJ2-3; tentatively, D is TRBD2 (7 bases). This CDR3 contains 15 residues. V lost 3 bases, J lost 4 bases, and 14 bases lay in between. Germline CDR1 is SNHLY and CDR2 is FYNNEI. The CDR3 is CASSDGRGRADTQYF. The CDR3, as DNA: TGTGCCAGCAGTGATGGGCGGGGGCGAGCAGATACGCAGTATTTT.

The chain recombines TRBV7-2 with TRBJ2-1, with D possibly matching TRBD2 (5 bases). V shed 3 bases and J shed 5 bases, with 8 bases lying between them. From germline, CDR1 is SGHTA and CDR2 FQGNSA. CDR3 length: 13 residues. The CDR3 DNA is TGTGCCAGCAGCTTCGTCGGGGACAATGAGCAGTTCTTC. Encoded protein: CASSFVGDNEQFF.

The chain links TRBV29-1 to TRBJ1-2; no definite D call. The V end lost 7 bases, the J end lost 4 bases, and 13 bases lay between the germline ends. The CDR3 is made up of 12 amino acids. Germline loops: CDR1 SQVTM, CDR2 ANQGSEA. The CDR3 here is CSAEARGYGYTF. The CDR3, as DNA: TGCAGCGCCGAAGCCAGAGGCTATGGCTACACCTTC.

The J gene is TRBJ1-1, the V gene TRBV27; 7 bases fit TRBD1. The CDR3 is 14 amino acids. CDR1 and CDR2 (germline): MNHEY, SMNVEV (reference sequence). The ends lost 4 bases at V and 1 base at J; junction bases unmatched: 3. The CDR3 sequence is CASSSPGGNTEAFF. The CDR3 coding sequence is TGTGCCAGCAGTTCACCAGGGGGGAACACTGAAGCTTTCTTT.

This chain uses TRBV14 with TRBJ1-2, with 8 bases lining up with TRBD1. The trim removed 3 bases at V and 6 bases at J, leaving 3 bases unmatched. CDR1 is SGHDN and CDR2 is FVKESK in the germline V gene. This CDR3 is built from 13 residues. The CDR3 DNA is TGTGCCAGCAGCCACTCGACAGGGGATGGCTACACCTTC. Protein: CASSHSTGDGYTF.

The rearrangement joins TRBV7-6 to TRBJ2-3; possibly TRBD1 for D (6 bases). V was cut by 4 bases and J by 1 base, with 9 bases left in between. The CDR3 is made up of 14 amino acids. Looked up from germline, CDR1 is SGHVS and CDR2 is FNYEAQ. CDR3 in amino acids: CASSSHRGTDTQYF. Here the CDR3 DNA reads TGTGCCAGCAGCTCGCACAGGGGCACAGATACGCAGTATTTT. Drawing the rest from reference TRBV7-6 and TRBJ2-3, the complete variable domain is GAGVSQSPRYKVTKRGQDVALRCDPISGHVSLYWYRQALGQGPEFLTYFNYEAQQDKSGLPNDRFSAERPEGSISTLTIQRTEQRDSAMYRCASSSHRGTDTQYFGPGTRLTVL.

The V and J genes are TRBV19 and TRBJ2-5; D gene uncertain. The CDR3 spans 14 residues. The germline V gene encodes CDR1 LNHDA and CDR2 SQIVND (reference sequence). V gave up 2 bases and J gave up 1 base, with 8 bases separating them. CDR3 loop: CASSIMGSQETQYF. As DNA, the CDR3 is TGTGCCAGTAGTATAATGGGGTCCCAAGAGACCCAGTACTTC.

The chain has TRBV7-9 and TRBJ2-4; 12 bases align to TRBD1. Germline V CDR1 and CDR2: SEHNR, FQNEAQ (reference sequence). The CDR3 runs 15 residues. The trim removed 1 base at V and 7 bases at J, leaving 2 bases unmatched. The CDR3 here is CASSLVGTGGNIQYF. CDR3 in DNA: TGTGCCAGCAGCTTAGTTGGGACAGGGGGCAACATTCAGTACTTC.

The rearrangement joins TRBV20-1 to TRBJ2-4; 12 nucleotides line up with TRBD1. Looked up from germline, CDR1 is DFQATT and CDR2 is SNEGSKA (reference sequence). The length of the CDR3 is 18 residues. The V gene end was trimmed by 0 bases and the J gene end by 0 bases; junction bases not matched to a gene: 6. The CDR3 protein is CSARDPGQGALAKNIQYF. Written as DNA, the CDR3 is TGCAGTGCTAGAGATCCGGGACAGGGGGCTCTAGCCAAAAACATTCAGTACTTC.

V is TRBV7-8 and J is TRBJ2-2; TRBD1 aligns across 8 bases. The V gene's germline CDR1 is SGHVS and CDR2 FQNEAQ. Trimming at V came to 2 bases and at J to 7 bases, leaving 9 bases not matched to a gene. The CDR3 contains 16 residues. CDR3: CASSLSWTGWGGELFF. The CDR3 bases are TGTGCCAGCAGCTTATCCTGGACAGGGTGGGGCGGGGAGCTGTTTTTT.